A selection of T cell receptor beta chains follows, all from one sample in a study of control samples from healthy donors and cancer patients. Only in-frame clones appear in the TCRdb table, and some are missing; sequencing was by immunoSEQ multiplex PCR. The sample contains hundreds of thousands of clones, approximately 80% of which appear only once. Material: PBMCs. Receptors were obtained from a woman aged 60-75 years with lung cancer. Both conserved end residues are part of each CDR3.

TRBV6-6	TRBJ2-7	CASSYSQEPGKQYF
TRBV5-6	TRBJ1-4	CASSSRRVLDEKLFF
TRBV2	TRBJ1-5	CASSLQAPVDPQHF
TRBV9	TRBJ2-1	CASSVVGRGLRNEQFF
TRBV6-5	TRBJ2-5	CASKRGFGETQYF
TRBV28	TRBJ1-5	CASTGVGSNQPQHF
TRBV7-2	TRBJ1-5	CASSSGRRAQPQHF
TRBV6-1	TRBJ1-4	CASSERSPLNEKLFF
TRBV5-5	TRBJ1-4	CASSLGPRATNEKLFF
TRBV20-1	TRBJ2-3	CSARNYTQYF
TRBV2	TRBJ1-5	CASSVGGYNQPQHF
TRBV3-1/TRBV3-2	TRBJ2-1	CASSQVGSQFF
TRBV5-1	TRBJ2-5	CASSPGLAGEAQYF
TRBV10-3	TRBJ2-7	CAISLTTGHEQYF
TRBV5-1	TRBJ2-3	CASSPGQPTRYSGTQYF
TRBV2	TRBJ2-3	CATGGVGTDTQYF
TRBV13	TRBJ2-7	CASSLVSAGDSEQYF
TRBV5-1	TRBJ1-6	CASSLQGDNSPLHF
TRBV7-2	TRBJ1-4	CASRLSQEPVKELFF
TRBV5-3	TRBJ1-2	CARSSRGHHGYTF
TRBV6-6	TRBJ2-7	CATKVGQGTYEQYF
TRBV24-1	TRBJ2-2	CATLSYTGELFF
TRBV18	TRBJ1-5	CASSAQGAGGNQPQHF
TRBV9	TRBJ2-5	CASSVGFSSSVQETQYF
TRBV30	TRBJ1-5	CAWSGQGFHNQPQHF
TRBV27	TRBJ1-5	CASSRGASPGGHYSNQPQHF
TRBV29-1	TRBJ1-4	CSVPSATGSEKLFF
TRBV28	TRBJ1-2	CASSIPGQPNYGYTF